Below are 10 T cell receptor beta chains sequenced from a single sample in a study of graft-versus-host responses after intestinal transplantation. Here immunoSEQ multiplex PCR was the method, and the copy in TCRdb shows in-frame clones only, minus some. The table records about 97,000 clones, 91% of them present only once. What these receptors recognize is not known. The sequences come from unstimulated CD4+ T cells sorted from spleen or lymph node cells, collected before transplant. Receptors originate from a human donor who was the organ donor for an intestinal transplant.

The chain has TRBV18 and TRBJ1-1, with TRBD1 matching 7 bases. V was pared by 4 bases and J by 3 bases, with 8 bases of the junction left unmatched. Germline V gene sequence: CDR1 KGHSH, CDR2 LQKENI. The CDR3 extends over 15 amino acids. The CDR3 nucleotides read TGTGCCAGCTCACACAGACAGGGAGAGGACACTGAAGCTTTCTTT. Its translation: CASSHRQGEDTEAFF.

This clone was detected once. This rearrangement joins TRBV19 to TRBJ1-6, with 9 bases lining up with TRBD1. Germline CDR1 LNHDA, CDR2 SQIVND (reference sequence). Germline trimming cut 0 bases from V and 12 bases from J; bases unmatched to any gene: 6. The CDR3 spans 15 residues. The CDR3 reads CASSIEGTGYRPLHF. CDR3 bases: TGTGCCAGTAGTATAGAAGGGACAGGGTATAGACCCCTCCACTTT. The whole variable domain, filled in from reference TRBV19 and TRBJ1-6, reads DGGITQSPKYLFRKEGQNVTLSCEQNLNHDAMYWYRQDPGQGLRLIYYSQIVNDFQKGDIAEGYSVSREKKESFPLTVTSAQKNPTAFYLCASSIEGTGYRPLHFGNGTRLTVT.

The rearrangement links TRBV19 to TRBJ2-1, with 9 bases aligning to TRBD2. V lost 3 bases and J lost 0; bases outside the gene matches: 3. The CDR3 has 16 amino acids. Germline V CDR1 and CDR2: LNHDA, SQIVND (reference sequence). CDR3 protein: CASSIKAGGSYNEQFF. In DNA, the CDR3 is TGTGCCAGTAGTATTAAAGCGGGGGGCTCCTACAATGAGCAGTTCTTC. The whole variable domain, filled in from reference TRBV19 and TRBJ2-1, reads DGGITQSPKYLFRKEGQNVTLSCEQNLNHDAMYWYRQDPGQGLRLIYYSQIVNDFQKGDIAEGYSVSREKKESFPLTVTSAQKNPTAFYLCASSIKAGGSYNEQFFGPGTRLTVL.

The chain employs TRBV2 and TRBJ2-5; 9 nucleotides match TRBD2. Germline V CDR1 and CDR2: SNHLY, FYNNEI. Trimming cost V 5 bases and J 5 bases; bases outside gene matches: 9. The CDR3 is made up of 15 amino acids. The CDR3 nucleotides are TGTGCCAGCAGTTATCCAGCGGGGGGATCCGAGACCCAGTACTTC. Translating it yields CASSYPAGGSETQYF.

CDR3 loop: CASNQDTGWGGQFF. The CDR3 DNA follows: TGCGCCAGCAACCAGGACACCGGATGGGGTGGGCAGTTCTTC. This chain uses TRBV5-1 with TRBJ2-1; D might be TRBD1 (5 bases). With 6 bases removed from V and 12 bases from J, the gap between germline ends came to 22 bases. Germline CDR1 SGHRS, CDR2 YFSETQ. The CDR3 length is 14 residues.

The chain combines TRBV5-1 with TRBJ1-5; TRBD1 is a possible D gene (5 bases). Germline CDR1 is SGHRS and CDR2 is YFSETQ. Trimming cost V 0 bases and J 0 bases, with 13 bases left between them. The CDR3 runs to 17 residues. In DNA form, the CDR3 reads TGCGCCAGCAGCTTGGGGTCAGGGTCTTATAGCAATCAGCCCCAGCATTTT. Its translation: CASSLGSGSYSNQPQHF.

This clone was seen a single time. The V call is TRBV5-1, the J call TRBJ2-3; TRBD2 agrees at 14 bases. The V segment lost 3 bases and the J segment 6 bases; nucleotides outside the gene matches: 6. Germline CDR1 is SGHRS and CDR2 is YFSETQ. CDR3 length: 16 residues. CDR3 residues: CASSWTSGGSKDTQYF. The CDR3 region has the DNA TGCGCCAGCAGCTGGACTAGCGGGGGGAGTAAGGATACGCAGTATTTT.

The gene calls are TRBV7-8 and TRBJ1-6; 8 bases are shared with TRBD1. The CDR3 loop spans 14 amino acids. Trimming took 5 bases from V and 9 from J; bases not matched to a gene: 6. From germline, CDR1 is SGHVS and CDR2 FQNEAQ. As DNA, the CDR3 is TGTGCCAGCAGCAGAGGACAGGGAGGTTCACCCCTCCACTTT. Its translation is CASSRGQGGSPLHF.

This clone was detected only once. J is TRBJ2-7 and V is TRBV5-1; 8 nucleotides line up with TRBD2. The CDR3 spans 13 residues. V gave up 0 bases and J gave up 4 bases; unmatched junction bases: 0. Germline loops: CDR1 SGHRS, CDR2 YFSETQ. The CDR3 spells CASSLVAGYEQYF. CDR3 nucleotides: TGCGCCAGCAGCTTGGTAGCGGGGTACGAGCAGTACTTC.

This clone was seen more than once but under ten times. The CDR3 coding sequence is TGTGCCAGTAGTCCCCTATCGGGGGGCGCAGGGAAACTGTTTTTT. This gives the protein CASSPLSGGAGKLFF. This chain links TRBV19 with TRBJ1-4; D perhaps matches TRBD1 (6 bases). V gave up 5 bases and J gave up 11 bases, with 21 bases separating them. Germline V lookup: CDR1 LNHDA, CDR2 SQIVND (reference sequence). CDR3 size: 15 residues.